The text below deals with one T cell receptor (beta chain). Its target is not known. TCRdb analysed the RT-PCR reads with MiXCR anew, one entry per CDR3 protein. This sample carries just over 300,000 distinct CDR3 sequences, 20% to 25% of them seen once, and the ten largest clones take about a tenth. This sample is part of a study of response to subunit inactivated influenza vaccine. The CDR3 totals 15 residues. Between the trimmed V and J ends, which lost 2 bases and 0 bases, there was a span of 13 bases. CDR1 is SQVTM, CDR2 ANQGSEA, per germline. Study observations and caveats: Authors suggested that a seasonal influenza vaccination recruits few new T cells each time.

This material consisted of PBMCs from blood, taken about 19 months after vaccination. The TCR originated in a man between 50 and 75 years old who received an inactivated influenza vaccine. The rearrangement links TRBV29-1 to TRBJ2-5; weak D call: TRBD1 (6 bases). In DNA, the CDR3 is TGCAGCGTTGAAACGCACGGACAGAACCAAGAGACCCAGTACTTC. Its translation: CSVETHGQNQETQYF.